This T cell receptor beta chain was recovered during a study of cytomegalovirus exposure and HLA in healthy donors. The wider study: An early release of data contained approximately 80 million unique TCRs, which came from HLA-typed donors.

Points on this clone: Its antigen remains unknown.

PCR primers comprised 60 Vbeta and 13 Jbeta primers. The assay was immunoSEQ multiplex PCR, and TCRdb's table has in-frame clones only and misses some. The sample has approximately 220,000 clones, about 81% seen once. Study-level results: CMV antigen specificity was confirmed in vitro for a few CMV-associated chains. Reports state that TCR beta sequences accurately predicted most subjects' HLA-A and HLA-B alleles.

The CDR3 contains 14 residues. Deletions cut 5 bases from V and 8 bases from J, with 17 bases between. Germline-derived CDR1 and CDR2 are MNHEY and SVGAGI. This clonotype was sampled from a man in his forties in good health and CMV-seropositive. The chain uses TRBV6-5 and TRBJ2-3, with D unresolved. The specimen sequenced was PBMCs. CDR3 nucleotide sequence: TGTGCCAGCAGTCCACCTAGTCGCCCCTTTACGCAGTATTTT. Translating it yields CASSPPSRPFTQYF.